This is a list of T cell receptor beta chains from one sample in a study of blood T cell repertoires in COVID-19. Here immunoSEQ multiplex PCR was the method, and the copy in TCRdb shows in-frame clones only, minus some. This sample yields around 65,000 clones, of which roughly 79% are seen a single time; around 47% belongs to the top ten. Sequencing was carried out using peripheral blood. These receptors were collected from a human donor in a cohort sampled during active COVID-19. CDR3s include the opening cysteine and the closing phenylalanine or tryptophan. D genes are given only for firm matches. Rows may omit the clone size; those that give it use once, few, many or a size class.

v_call	d_call	clone_size	j_call	cdr3_nt	cdr3_aa
TRBV18	NA	NA	TRBJ2-7	TGTGCCAGCTCACCAAAGACATACGAGCAGTACTTC	CASSPKTYEQYF
TRBV30	TRBD1	many	TRBJ2-6	TGTGCCTGGAGTGTAGTAGGGGGCCGGCGTGGGGCCAACGTCCTGACTTTC	CAWSVVGGRRGANVLTF
TRBV21-1	NA	once	TRBJ2-5	TGTGCCAGCAGCAAAGGGGACAGGTTACCCCAAGAGACCCAGTACTTC	CASSKGDRLPQETQYF
TRBV5-6	NA	NA	TRBJ2-3	TGTGCCAGCAGCCTTGACCCCTCCGGGACAGATACGCAGTATTTT	CASSLDPSGTDTQYF
TRBV2	TRBD1	NA	TRBJ1-2	TGTGCCGTAGGACAGGGCGGCGGCTACACCTTC	CAVGQGGGYTF
TRBV30	TRBD1	NA	TRBJ1-2	TGTGCCTGGGGTCGACAGGGAGGTGGCTACACCTTC	CAWGRQGGGYTF
TRBV28	NA	NA	TRBJ1-2	TGTGCCAGCACACAGGGCCTGGGCTATGGCTACACCTTC	CASTQGLGYGYTF
TRBV5-4	TRBD1	NA	TRBJ2-7	TGTGCCAGCAGCTTGGGGGGACAGGGTATGTACGAGCAGTACTTC	CASSLGGQGMYEQYF
TRBV5-1	NA	NA	TRBJ2-1	TGCGCCAGCTCTCTGGCCCCAGACTCCTACAATGAGCAGTTCTTC	CASSLAPDSYNEQFF
TRBV19	TRBD1	NA	TRBJ1-1	TGTGCCAGTAGTAGATTGACAGGGCGAGGGAACACTGAAGCTTTCTTT	CASSRLTGRGNTEAFF
TRBV18	TRBD1	NA	TRBJ1-1	TGTGCCAGCTCACCGGAAGGGGCAGGGGGCACTGAAGCTTTCTTT	CASSPEGAGGTEAFF
TRBV2	NA	NA	TRBJ2-5	TGTGCCAGCAGTGAAGCGATGACAGTCCAAGAGACCCAGTACTTC	CASSEAMTVQETQYF
TRBV5-8	TRBD1	NA	TRBJ1-5	TGTGCCAGCAGCCCTGGACAGGGGCCCAGCAATCAGCCCCAGCATTTT	CASSPGQGPSNQPQHF
TRBV6-6	TRBD2	NA	TRBJ2-7	TGTGCCAGCAGTCACGGAGGAAGCGGGAGGACCCTAGCCTACGAGCAGTACTTC	CASSHGGSGRTLAYEQYF
TRBV18	NA	many	TRBJ2-1	TGTGCCAGCTCGGCAGGGCTATACAATGAGCAGTTCTTC	CASSAGLYNEQFF
TRBV30	NA	NA	TRBJ1-3	TGTGCCTGCGTTAGGGGCCGGGGGGCGCAGAACACCATATATTTT	CACVRGRGAQNTIYF
TRBV6-4	NA	NA	TRBJ2-1	TGTGCAGCCCGGGGTGGGGAGTCGCGTGAGCAGTTCTTC	CAARGGESREQFF
TRBV3-1/TRBV3-2	NA	NA	TRBJ2-2	TGTGCCAGCAGCCAAGACCCGGGTTCGCCCGGCAGGGAGCTGTTTTTT	CASSQDPGSPGRELFF
TRBV10-3	NA	NA	TRBJ2-3	TGTGCCATCAGTGAGGGGGGCGGGCGGAACACAGATACGCAGTATTTT	CAISEGGGRNTDTQYF
TRBV11-3	NA	NA	TRBJ2-3	TGTGCCAGCAGCTTAGATCCCACTAGAACAGATACGCAGTATTTT	CASSLDPTRTDTQYF
TRBV15	NA	few	TRBJ1-4	TGTGCCACCAGCAGAGCCCTTGCAACTAATGAAAAACTGTTTTTT	CATSRALATNEKLFF
TRBV28	NA	NA	TRBJ1-3	TGTGCCAGCAGTCAGCAGACAGGAAACACCATATATTTT	CASSQQTGNTIYF
TRBV27	NA	NA	TRBJ2-3	TGTGCCAGCAGTGCCCTGGGCGGGGTGGGGGGTACGCAGTATTTT	CASSALGGVGGTQYF
TRBV2	NA	few	TRBJ2-7	TGTGCCAGCACTCTCTCCTACGAGCAGTACTTC	CASTLSYEQYF
TRBV5-4	NA	NA	TRBJ1-1	TGTGCCAGCAGCTCCACAGGTCGCGGCACTGAAGCTTTCTTT	CASSSTGRGTEAFF
TRBV18	NA	NA	TRBJ2-3	TGTGCCAGCTCACCCCCCCTCCGGGGGGCAGGAGATACGCAGTATTTT	CASSPPLRGAGDTQYF
TRBV11-2	NA	NA	TRBJ2-3	TGTGCCAGCAGCTTAGATGACTCCACAGATACGCAGTATTTT	CASSLDDSTDTQYF
TRBV15	TRBD1	few	TRBJ1-4	TGTGCCACCAGCAGAACAGGGGGGAGATCGGCTAATGAAAAACTGTTTTTT	CATSRTGGRSANEKLFF
TRBV19	TRBD1	NA	TRBJ2-2	TGTGCCAGTTTTGCTTTCGGGACAGCGAACACCGGGGAGCTGTTTTTT	CASFAFGTANTGELFF
TRBV27	NA	NA	TRBJ2-5	TGTGCCAGCAGTTTATCGAGCACTACTGCGGCGGAGACCCAGTACTTC	CASSLSSTTAAETQYF
TRBV6-5	TRBD1	NA	TRBJ2-1	TGTGCCAGCACCAAGCGGACAGGGACATACAATGAGCAGTTCTTC	CASTKRTGTYNEQFF
TRBV27	TRBD2	NA	TRBJ2-2	TGTGCCAGCAGTTCGGAACCGGGACTAGCGGGAGTGGGGGAGCTGTTTTTT	CASSSEPGLAGVGELFF
TRBV19	TRBD1	NA	TRBJ2-6	TGTGCCAGTAGTTCCCAACCGGGACAGGGGACTGGGGCCAACGTCCTGACTTTC	CASSSQPGQGTGANVLTF
TRBV5-6	TRBD1	NA	TRBJ2-7	TGTGCCAGCAGCTTGCGGGACAGCACCTACGAGCAGTACTTC	CASSLRDSTYEQYF
TRBV7-9	TRBD1	NA	TRBJ1-4	TGTGCCAGCAGCCCGGGACAGGGCGAGTATGAAAAACTGTTTTTT	CASSPGQGEYEKLFF
TRBV6-1	TRBD1	NA	TRBJ2-3	TGTGCCAGCAGTGAAGGGACAGGGGCAGATACGCAGTATTTT	CASSEGTGADTQYF
TRBV5-1	NA	few	TRBJ1-1	TGCGCCAGCAGCTTGTCCAGGATGAACACTGAAGCTTTCTTT	CASSLSRMNTEAFF
TRBV4-2	NA	NA	TRBJ2-3	TGTGCCAGCAGCCAAGGGGAGGCAAGCACAGATACGCAGTATTTT	CASSQGEASTDTQYF
TRBV12-5	TRBD1	few	TRBJ1-1	TGTGCTAGTGGTTTGGTACAGGGGGCACAGCTAAACACTGAAGCTTTCTTT	CASGLVQGAQLNTEAFF
TRBV27	NA	NA	TRBJ1-5	TGTGCCAGCAGTTTCGGGGGGTTCGGCAATCAGCCCCAGCATTTT	CASSFGGFGNQPQHF
TRBV27	TRBD1	NA	TRBJ1-5	TGTGCCAGCGGGGGAATGACAGGGGGCAATCAGCCCCAGCATTTT	CASGGMTGGNQPQHF